This TCR beta chain was documented in a study of shared clonotypes between healthy human individuals. This clone was seen once. The CDR3 consists of 15 residues. In germline, CDR1 is SGHVS, CDR2 FQNEAQ. V lost 1 base and J 2 bases, leaving 11 bases between the germline ends. The table came from immunoSEQ multiplex PCR; TCRdb's copy has only in-frame clones and leaves some out. The table lists roughly 2 million clones, over 85% of them singletons. Cells designated naive CD8 were CD45RO-negative and were positively selected for CCR7, with terminally differentiated effector memory CD45RA+ cells excluded.

The source is a man between 18 and 29 years old in good health. This chain uses TRBV7-8 with TRBJ2-5; possible D gene TRBD1, 5 bases. The source material was naive CD8+ T cells sorted from blood. The CDR3 loop is CASSLDRTHQETQYF. Here the CDR3 DNA reads TGTGCCAGCAGCTTAGACCGGACACATCAAGAGACCCAGTACTTC.